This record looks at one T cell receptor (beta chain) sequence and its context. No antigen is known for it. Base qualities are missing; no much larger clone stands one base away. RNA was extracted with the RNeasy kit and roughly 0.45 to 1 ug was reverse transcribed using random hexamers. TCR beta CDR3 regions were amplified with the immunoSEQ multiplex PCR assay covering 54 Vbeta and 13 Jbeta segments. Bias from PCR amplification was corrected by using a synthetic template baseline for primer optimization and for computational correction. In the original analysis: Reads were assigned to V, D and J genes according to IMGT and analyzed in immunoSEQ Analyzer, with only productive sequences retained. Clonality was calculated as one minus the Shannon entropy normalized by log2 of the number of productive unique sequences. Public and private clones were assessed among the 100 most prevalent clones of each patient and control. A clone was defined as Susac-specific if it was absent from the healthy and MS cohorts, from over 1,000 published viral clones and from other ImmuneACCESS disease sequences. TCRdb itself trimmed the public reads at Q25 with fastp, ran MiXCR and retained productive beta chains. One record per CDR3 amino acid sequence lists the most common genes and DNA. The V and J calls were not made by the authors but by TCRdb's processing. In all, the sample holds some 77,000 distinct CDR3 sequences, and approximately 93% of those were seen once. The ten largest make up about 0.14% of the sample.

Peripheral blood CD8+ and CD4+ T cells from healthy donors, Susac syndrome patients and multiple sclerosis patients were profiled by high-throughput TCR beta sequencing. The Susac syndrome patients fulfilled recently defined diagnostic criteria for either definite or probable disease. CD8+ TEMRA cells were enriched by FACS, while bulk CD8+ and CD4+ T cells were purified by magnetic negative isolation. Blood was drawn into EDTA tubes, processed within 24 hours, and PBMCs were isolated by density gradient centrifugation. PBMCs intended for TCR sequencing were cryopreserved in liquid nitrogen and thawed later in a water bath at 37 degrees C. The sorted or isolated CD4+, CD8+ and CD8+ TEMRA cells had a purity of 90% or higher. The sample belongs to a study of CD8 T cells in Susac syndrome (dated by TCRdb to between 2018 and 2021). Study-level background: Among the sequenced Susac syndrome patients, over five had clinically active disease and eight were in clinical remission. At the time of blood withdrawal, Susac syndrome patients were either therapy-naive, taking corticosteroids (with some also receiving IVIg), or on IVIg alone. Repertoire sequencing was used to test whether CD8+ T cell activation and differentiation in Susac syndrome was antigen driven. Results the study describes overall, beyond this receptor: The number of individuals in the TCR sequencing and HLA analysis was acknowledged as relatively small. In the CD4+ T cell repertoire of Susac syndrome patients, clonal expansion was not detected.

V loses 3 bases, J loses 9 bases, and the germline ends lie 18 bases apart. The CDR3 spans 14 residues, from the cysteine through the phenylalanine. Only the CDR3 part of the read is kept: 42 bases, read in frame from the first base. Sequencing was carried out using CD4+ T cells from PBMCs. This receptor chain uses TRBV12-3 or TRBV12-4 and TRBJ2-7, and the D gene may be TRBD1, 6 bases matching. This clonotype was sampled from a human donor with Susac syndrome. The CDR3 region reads CASSLTTGQDGQYF. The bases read TGTGCCAGCAGTTTGACGACAGGCCAAGACGGGCAGTACTTC.